The 21 T cell receptor beta chains in this list originate from one sample, sequenced in a study of shared clonotypes between healthy human individuals. Sequencing was performed with immunoSEQ multiplex PCR; in TCRdb, only in-frame clones are kept and a portion is missing. The repertoire holds about 1,900,000 clones, about 95% seen once, with 0.9% to 1.5% in the top ten. Naive CD8 cells were CD45RO-negative, positively selected for CCR7, excluding terminally differentiated effector memory CD45RA+ cells. Sequenced material: naive CD8+ T cells sorted from blood. The origin of the receptors is a man aged 18 to 35 in good health.

The V and J genes are TRBV9 and TRBJ2-5; the D gene is possibly TRBD1 (6 bases). Germline loops: CDR1 SGDLS, CDR2 YYNGEE. V was cut by 3 bases and J by 0 bases, with 9 bases left in between. The CDR3 runs 14 residues. The CDR3 sequence: CASSAQGDQETQYF. The DNA of the CDR3 is TGTGCCAGCAGCGCACAGGGTGACCAAGAGACCCAGTACTTC.

The rearrangement links TRBV29-1 to TRBJ2-3; 12 bases map to TRBD2. The CDR3 runs 15 residues. Germline lookup yields CDR1 SQVTM and CDR2 ANQGSEA. Unmatched junction bases numbered 10, after V lost 8 bases and J lost 4 bases. CDR3 coding DNA: TGCAGCCCTGGGGTGGGACTAGCGGGTGCAGATACGCAGTATTTT. Its protein is CSPGVGLAGADTQYF.

The gene calls are TRBV29-1 and TRBJ2-3; 13 bases align to TRBD2. This CDR3 region has 16 residues. The V and J ends lost 6 bases and 3 bases, in that order; junction bases with no gene match: 9. Germline-derived CDR1 and CDR2 are SQVTM and ANQGSEA. The CDR3 DNA is TGCAGCGTAATACCCTCGGGACTAGCGGGAACAGATACGCAGTATTTT. It translates to CSVIPSGLAGTDTQYF.

The chain couples TRBV2 to TRBJ2-2; TRBD2 might be the D (5 bases). Trimming left V 0 bases short and J 7 bases short, with 6 bases between. There are 13 residues in the CDR3. CDR1 and CDR2 (germline): SNHLY, FYNNEI. This chain's CDR3 is CASSEAEGGELFF. CDR3 DNA: TGTGCCAGCAGTGAAGCTGAGGGCGGGGAGCTGTTTTTT.

This rearrangement joins TRBV6-1 to TRBJ1-2, with 9 bases aligning to TRBD1. The trim removed 6 bases at V and 4 bases at J, leaving 9 bases unmatched. The CDR3 spans 15 residues. Germline V gene sequence: CDR1 MNHNS, CDR2 SASEGT. The DNA of the CDR3 is TGTGCCAGCAGAGAGGGACAGGGCCTACTCTATGGCTACACCTTC. Translation: CASREGQGLLYGYTF.

V gene TRBV4-1 combines with J gene TRBJ2-7; TRBD1 agrees at 8 bases. Germline CDR1 reads MGHRA; CDR2 reads YSYEKL. The CDR3 is made up of 15 amino acids. Losses at the gene ends were 3 bases for V and 4 bases for J; bases not matched to a gene: 8. The CDR3 loop reads CASSHTTGGSYEQYF. The CDR3 DNA sequence: TGCGCCAGCAGCCACACCACAGGGGGTTCTTACGAGCAGTACTTC.

V gene TRBV10-2 combines with J gene TRBJ1-5; perhaps TRBD1 as D (6 bases). CDR3 length equals 13 residues. CDR1 is WSHSY and CDR2 is SAAADI in the germline V gene. V lost 0 bases, J lost 6 bases, and 6 bases lay in between. The CDR3 sequence is CASSESRGQPQHF. CDR3 sequence (DNA): TGCGCCAGCAGTGAGTCCAGGGGTCAGCCCCAGCATTTT.

This clone showed up just a few times. V gene TRBV2 combines with J gene TRBJ2-7; possibly TRBD1 or TRBD2 for D (5 bases each). The CDR3 covers 13 residues. Trimming removed 6 bases at V and 3 bases at J, with 12 bases between. Germline assignment: CDR1 SNHLY and CDR2 FYNNEI. The CDR3 sequence is CASRLAGSYEQYF. DNA for the CDR3: TGTGCCAGCAGATTGGCAGGGAGCTACGAGCAGTACTTC. The variable domain in full, with the rest retrieved from reference TRBV2 and TRBJ2-7, is EPEVTQTPSHQVTQMGQEVILRCVPISNHLYFYWYRQILGQKVEFLVSFYNNEISEKSEIFDDQFSVERPDGSNFTLKIRSTKLEDSAMYFCASRLAGSYEQYFGPGTRLTVT.

The table lists this clone with a count of one. This sequence joins TRBV25-1 and TRBJ2-7; D not certain. V gave up 1 base and J gave up 3 bases, with 7 bases separating them. The CDR3 has 13 amino acids. Germline loops: CDR1 MGHDK, CDR2 SYGVNS. The CDR3 DNA reads TGTGCCAGCAGTGAATCCTCCTACTACGAGCAGTACTTC. Protein sequence: CASSESSYYEQYF.

The CDR3 DNA is TGTGCCAGCACCTCTAAGGACGGCCCCAACTATGGCTACACCTTC. Encoded protein: CASTSKDGPNYGYTF. The chain employs TRBV7-9 and TRBJ1-2; D gene unclear. The CDR3 has 15 amino acids. Germline V gene sequence: CDR1 SEHNR, CDR2 FQNEAQ (reference sequence). V was trimmed by 7 bases and J by 2 bases, leaving 17 bases between them. The full variable domain, rest sourced from reference TRBV7-9 and TRBJ1-2, is DTGVSQNPRHKITKRGQNVTFRCDPISEHNRLYWYRQTLGQGPEFLTYFQNEAQLEKSRLLSDRFSAERPKGSFSTLEIQRTEQGDSAMYLCASTSKDGPNYGYTFGSGTRLTVV.

This rearrangement joins TRBV5-6 to TRBJ1-2; no definite D call. Germline CDR1 reads SGHDT; CDR2 reads YYEEEE. The CDR3 runs to 15 residues. Trimming left V 0 bases short and J 1 base short, with 10 bases between. The CDR3 DNA sequence: TGTGCCAGCAGCTTGGCGGCAAGCGGTAACTATGGCTACACCTTC. Its translation is CASSLAASGNYGYTF.

Comments on this clone: Other DNA sequences within the sample encode an identical CDR3. The chain uses TRBV5-6 and TRBJ2-5, with unresolved D. This CDR3 has 12 residues. V was clipped by 0 bases and J by 2 bases, with 2 bases between them. Germline CDR1 SGHDT, CDR2 YYEEEE. In DNA form, the CDR3 reads TGTGCCAGCAGCTTGGGTCAAGAGACCCAGTACTTC. Encoded protein: CASSLGQETQYF.

The chain has TRBV14 and TRBJ2-7, with D maybe TRBD1 (6 bases). Germline CDR1 is SGHDN and CDR2 is FVKESK. This CDR3 has 12 residues. Trimming stripped 4 bases from V and 4 bases from J, with 8 bases between. CDR3 nucleotides: TGTGCCAGCAGCCTAAGGGGGTACGAGCAGTACTTC. This encodes CASSLRGYEQYF.

The chain links TRBV30 to TRBJ2-7; 9 bases map to TRBD2. The CDR3 totals 16 residues. Germline lookup yields CDR1 GTSNPN and CDR2 SVGIG (reference sequence). V dropped 2 bases and J dropped 3; count of bases not matched to a gene: 11. CDR3 protein: CAWSLLQTSGIYEQYF. Written as DNA, the CDR3 is TGTGCCTGGAGTCTTCTCCAGACTAGCGGCATCTACGAGCAGTACTTC.

The chain employs TRBV30 and TRBJ1-5; D remains unclear. The V gene's germline CDR1 is GTSNPN and CDR2 SVGIG (reference sequence). This CDR3 contains 13 residues. The germline V and J ends were trimmed by 2 bases and 11 bases, with 16 bases remaining between them. CDR3 region: CAWSHPGPGAQHF. CDR3 nucleotides: TGTGCCTGGAGTCATCCGGGCCCGGGAGCCCAGCATTTT.

The CDR3 is CASSHFITGSLGNEQFF. As DNA, the CDR3 is TGCGCCAGCAGCCATTTCATTACAGGGTCACTGGGAAATGAGCAGTTCTTC. This rearrangement joins TRBV4-1 to TRBJ2-1; the D gene is possibly TRBD1 (6 bases). V gave up 3 bases and J gave up 7 bases, with 22 bases separating them. Per the germline V gene, CDR1 is MGHRA and CDR2 is YSYEKL. CDR3 length equals 17 residues.

The table lists this clone with a few counts. The rearrangement links TRBV4-2 to TRBJ2-1; the match to TRBD2 covers 12 bases. There are 16 residues in the CDR3. Germline V gene data show CDR1 as LGHNA and CDR2 as YNFKEQ. The ends lost 0 bases at V and 4 bases at J; junction bases unmatched: 1. CDR3 bases: TGTGCCAGCAGCCAAGATCTAGCGGGAGGGTACAATGAGCAGTTCTTC. Protein sequence: CASSQDLAGGYNEQFF.

The chain combines TRBV7-9 with TRBJ1-3; D perhaps matches TRBD1 (6 bases). CDR1 is SEHNR and CDR2 is FQNEAQ in the germline V gene (reference sequence). The CDR3 is made up of 17 amino acids. The germline V and J ends were trimmed by 5 bases and 0 bases, with 17 bases remaining between them. The CDR3 region is CASSNTRDTYSGNTIYF. The CDR3 DNA is TGTGCCAGCAGCAATACCCGGGACACCTACTCTGGAAACACCATATATTTT.

The genes are TRBV5-6 and TRBJ2-7; D is possibly TRBD1 or TRBD2 (5 bases each). CDR1 is SGHDT, CDR2 YYEEEE, per germline. V gave up 2 bases and J gave up 7 bases, with 13 bases separating them. CDR3 length: 13 amino acids. Here the CDR3 DNA reads TGTGCCAGCAGCTTTCCGCCCGAGGGGGAGCAGTACTTC. This encodes CASSFPPEGEQYF.

This clone was detected once. The CDR3 nucleotides read TGTGCCAGCAGCGGGGGGTCGACTAGCGGGGACTCCTACGAGCAGTACTTC. Protein: CASSGGSTSGDSYEQYF. This chain links TRBV9 with TRBJ2-7; 11 bases are a match to TRBD2. The CDR3 extends over 17 amino acids. The trim removed 3 bases at V and 0 bases at J, leaving 8 bases unmatched. Looked up from germline, CDR1 is SGDLS and CDR2 is YYNGEE.

This clone was detected only once. This same CDR3 is encoded by further DNA sequences in the sample. This rearrangement joins TRBV6-1 to TRBJ2-7; D uncertain. Trimming stripped 4 bases from V and 1 base from J, with 5 bases between. The germline V gene encodes CDR1 MNHNS and CDR2 SASEGT. This CDR3 is 12 amino acids long. CDR3 bases: TGTGCCAGCAGTGGGATGTCCTACGAGCAGTACTTC. As protein: CASSGMSYEQYF.